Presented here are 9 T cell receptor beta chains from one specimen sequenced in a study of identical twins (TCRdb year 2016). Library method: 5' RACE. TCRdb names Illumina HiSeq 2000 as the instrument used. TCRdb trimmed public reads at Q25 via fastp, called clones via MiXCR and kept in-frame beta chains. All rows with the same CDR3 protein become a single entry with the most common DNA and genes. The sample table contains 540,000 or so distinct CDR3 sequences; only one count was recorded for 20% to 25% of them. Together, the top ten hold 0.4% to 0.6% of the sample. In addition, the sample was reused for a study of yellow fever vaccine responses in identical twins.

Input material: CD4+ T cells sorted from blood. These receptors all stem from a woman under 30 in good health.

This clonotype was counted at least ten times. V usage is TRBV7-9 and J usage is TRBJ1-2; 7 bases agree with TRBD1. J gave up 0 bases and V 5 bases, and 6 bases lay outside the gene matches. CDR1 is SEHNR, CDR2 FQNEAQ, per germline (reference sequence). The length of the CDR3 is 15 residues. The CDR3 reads CASSPQGVTNYGYTF. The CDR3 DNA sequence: TGTGCCAGCAGCCCCCAGGGGGTCACTAACTATGGCTACACCTTC.

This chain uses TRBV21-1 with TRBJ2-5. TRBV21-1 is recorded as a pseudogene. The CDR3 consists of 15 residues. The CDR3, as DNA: TGTGCCAGCAGCAAAACCGGCCAGGCGTGGGAGACCCAGTACTTC. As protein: CASSKTGQAWETQYF.

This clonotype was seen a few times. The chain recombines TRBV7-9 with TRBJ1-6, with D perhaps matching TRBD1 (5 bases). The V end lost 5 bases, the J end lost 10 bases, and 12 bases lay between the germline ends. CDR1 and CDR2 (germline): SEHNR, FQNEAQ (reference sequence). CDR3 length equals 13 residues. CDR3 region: CASSGWTISPLHF. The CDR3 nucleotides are TGTGCCAGCAGCGGATGGACAATATCACCCCTCCACTTT.

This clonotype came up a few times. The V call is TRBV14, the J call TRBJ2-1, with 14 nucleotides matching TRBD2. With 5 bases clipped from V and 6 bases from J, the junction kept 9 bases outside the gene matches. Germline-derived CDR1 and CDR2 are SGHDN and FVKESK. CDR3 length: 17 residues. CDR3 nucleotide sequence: TGTGCCAGCAGCACTCGCGGACTAGCGGGGGGCACCAATGAGCAGTTCTTC. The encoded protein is CASSTRGLAGGTNEQFF.

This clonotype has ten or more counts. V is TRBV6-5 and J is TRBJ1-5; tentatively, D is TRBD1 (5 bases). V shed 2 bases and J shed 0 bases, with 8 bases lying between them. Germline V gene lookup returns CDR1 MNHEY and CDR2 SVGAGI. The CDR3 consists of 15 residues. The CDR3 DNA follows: TGTGCCAGCAGTTACGACAGTTATAGCAATCAGCCCCAGCATTTT. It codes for CASSYDSYSNQPQHF.

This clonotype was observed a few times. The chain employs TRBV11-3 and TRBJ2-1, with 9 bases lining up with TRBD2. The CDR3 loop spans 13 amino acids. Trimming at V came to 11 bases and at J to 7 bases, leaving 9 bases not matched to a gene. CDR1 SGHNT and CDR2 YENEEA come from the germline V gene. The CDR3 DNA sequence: TGTGCCTGCCTGGGTAGCGGGAGTAATGAGCAGTTCTTC. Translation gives CACLGSGSNEQFF.

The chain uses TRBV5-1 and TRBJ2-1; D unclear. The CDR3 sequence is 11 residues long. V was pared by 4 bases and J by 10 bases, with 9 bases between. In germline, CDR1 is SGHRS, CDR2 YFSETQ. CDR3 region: CASSNGPEQFF. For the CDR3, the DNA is TGCGCCAGCAGCAACGGACCAGAGCAGTTCTTC.

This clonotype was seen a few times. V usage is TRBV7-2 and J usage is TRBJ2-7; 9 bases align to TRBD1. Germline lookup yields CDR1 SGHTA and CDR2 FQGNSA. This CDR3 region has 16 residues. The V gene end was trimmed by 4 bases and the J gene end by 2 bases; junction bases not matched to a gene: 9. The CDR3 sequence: CASSSRTGAITYEQYF. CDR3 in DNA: TGTGCCAGCAGCTCAAGGACAGGGGCAATAACCTACGAGCAGTACTTC. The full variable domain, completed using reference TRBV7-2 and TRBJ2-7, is GAGVSQSPSNKVTEKGKDVELRCDPISGHTALYWYRQSLGQGLEFLIYFQGNSAPDKSGLPSDRFSAERTGGSVSTLTIQRTQQEDSAVYLCASSSRTGAITYEQYFGPGTRLTVT.

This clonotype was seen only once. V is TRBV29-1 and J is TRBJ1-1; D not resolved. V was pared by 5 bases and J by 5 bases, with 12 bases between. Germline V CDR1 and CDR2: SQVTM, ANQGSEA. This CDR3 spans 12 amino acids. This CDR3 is CSVWGRSTEAFF. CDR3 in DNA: TGCAGCGTTTGGGGTCGATCGACTGAAGCTTTCTTT.